This TCR beta chain came from a study of cytomegalovirus exposure and HLA in healthy donors. Study background: Falling in the Caucasian-associated ancestry cluster were 81% of some 400 genotyped donors.

General study points: Follow-up analysis found HLA locus-dependent TCR association rates, highest for DRB1 and lowest for HLA-C. Some V segments could not be told apart, so they were left out, TRBV6-2 and TRBV6-3 among them. Researchers reported that three CMV-associated chains were confirmed in vitro as CMV antigen-specific.

The PCR made use of 60 Vbeta and 13 Jbeta primers. This table comes from immunoSEQ multiplex PCR, and its TCRdb copy is limited to in-frame clones, with some not included. Of 120,000 to 150,000 clones listed, over 60% are singletons. After removal of 2 bases from V and 4 bases from J, the junction contained 8 bases not matched to a gene. Germline CDR1 and CDR2: SGHTA and FQGTGA. CDR3 length equals 16 residues. As regards this clone: Antigen unknown.

Sequenced sample: PBMCs. The TCR sequence derives from a woman aged 25-40 years in good health and CMV-seronegative. V is TRBV7-3 and J is TRBJ1-1; 9 bases are a match to TRBD1. This CDR3 reads CASSLSPGQGGTEAFF. The CDR3 region has the DNA TGTGCCAGCAGCTTATCTCCGGGACAGGGCGGCACTGAAGCTTTCTTT.